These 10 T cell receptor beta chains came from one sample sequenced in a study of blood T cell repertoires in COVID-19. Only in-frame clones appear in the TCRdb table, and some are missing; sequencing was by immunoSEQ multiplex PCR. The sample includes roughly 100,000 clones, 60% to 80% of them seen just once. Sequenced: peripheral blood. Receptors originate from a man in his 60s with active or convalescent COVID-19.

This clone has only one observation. DNA of the CDR3: TGTGCCACCAGTGAAAAGGGACAGGGCCATACAGATACGCAGTATTTT. Amino acid sequence: CATSEKGQGHTDTQYF. This chain connects TRBV24-1 to TRBJ2-3; 9 nucleotides match TRBD1. Germline lookup yields CDR1 KGHDR and CDR2 SFDVKD. V lost 4 bases to trimming and J lost 3 bases; unmatched junction nucleotides: 7. CDR3 length: 16 residues.

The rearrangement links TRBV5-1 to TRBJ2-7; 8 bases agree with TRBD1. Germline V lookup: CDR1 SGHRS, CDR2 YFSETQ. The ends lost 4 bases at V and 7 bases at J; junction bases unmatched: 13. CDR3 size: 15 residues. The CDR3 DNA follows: TGCGCCAGCAGCAACGGACAGGGTCAAACGAGGGAGCAGTACTTC. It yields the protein CASSNGQGQTREQYF.

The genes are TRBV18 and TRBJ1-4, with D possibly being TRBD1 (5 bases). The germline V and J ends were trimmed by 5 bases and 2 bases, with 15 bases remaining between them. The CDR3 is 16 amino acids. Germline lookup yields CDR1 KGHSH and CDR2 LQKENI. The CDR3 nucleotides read TGTGCCAGCTCAACGGACAAGGGGATCACTAATGAAAAACTGTTTTTT. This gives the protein CASSTDKGITNEKLFF.

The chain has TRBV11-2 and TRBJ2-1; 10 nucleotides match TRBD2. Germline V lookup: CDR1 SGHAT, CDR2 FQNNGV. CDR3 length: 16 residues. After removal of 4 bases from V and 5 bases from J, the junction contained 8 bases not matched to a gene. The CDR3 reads CASSSRLAGLDNEQFF. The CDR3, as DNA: TGTGCCAGCAGCTCGAGACTAGCGGGTCTCGACAATGAGCAGTTCTTC.

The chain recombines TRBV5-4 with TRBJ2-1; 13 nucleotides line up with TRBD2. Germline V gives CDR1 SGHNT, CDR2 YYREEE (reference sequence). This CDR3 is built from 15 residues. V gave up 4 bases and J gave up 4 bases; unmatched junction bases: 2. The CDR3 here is CASSRTSGGYNEQFF. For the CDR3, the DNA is TGTGCCAGCAGCCGGACTAGCGGGGGTTACAATGAGCAGTTCTTC. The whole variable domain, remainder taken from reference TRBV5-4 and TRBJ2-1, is ETGVTQSPTHLIKTRGQQVTLRCSSQSGHNTVSWYQQALGQGPQFIFQYYREEENGRGNFPPRFSGLQFPNYSSELNVNALELDDSALYLCASSRTSGGYNEQFFGPGTRLTVL.

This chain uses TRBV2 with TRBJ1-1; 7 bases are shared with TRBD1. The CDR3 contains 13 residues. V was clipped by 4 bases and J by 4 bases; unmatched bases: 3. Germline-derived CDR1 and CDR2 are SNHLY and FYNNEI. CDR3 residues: CASSAPGGTEAFF. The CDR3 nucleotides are TGTGCCAGCAGTGCCCCAGGGGGCACTGAAGCTTTCTTT.

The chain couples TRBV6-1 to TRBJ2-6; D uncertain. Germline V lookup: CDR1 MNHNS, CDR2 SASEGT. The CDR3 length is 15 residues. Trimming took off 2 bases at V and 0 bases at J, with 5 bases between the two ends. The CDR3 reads CASSEHSSGANVLTF. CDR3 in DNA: TGTGCCAGCAGTGAACACTCCTCTGGGGCCAACGTCCTGACTTTC.

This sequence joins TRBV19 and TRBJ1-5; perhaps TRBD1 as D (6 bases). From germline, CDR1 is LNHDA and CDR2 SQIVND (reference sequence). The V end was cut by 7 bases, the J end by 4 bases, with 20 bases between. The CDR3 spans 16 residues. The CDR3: CASKDDLGQLNQPQHF. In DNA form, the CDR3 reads TGTGCCAGTAAGGATGATCTGGGACAACTTAATCAGCCCCAGCATTTT.

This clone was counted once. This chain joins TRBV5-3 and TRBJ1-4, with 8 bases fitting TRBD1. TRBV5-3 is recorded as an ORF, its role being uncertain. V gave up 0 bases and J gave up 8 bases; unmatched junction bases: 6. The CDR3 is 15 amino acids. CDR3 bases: TGTGCCAGAAGCTTGGTGACAGGGGACGGCGAAAAACTGTTTTTT. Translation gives CARSLVTGDGEKLFF.

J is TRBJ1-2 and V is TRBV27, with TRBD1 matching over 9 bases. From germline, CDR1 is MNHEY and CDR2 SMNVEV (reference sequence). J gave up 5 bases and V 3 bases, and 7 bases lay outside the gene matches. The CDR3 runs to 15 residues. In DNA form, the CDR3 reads TGTGCCAGCAGTTTTAACAGGGGGCGAGGATATGGCTACACCTTC. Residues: CASSFNRGRGYGYTF.